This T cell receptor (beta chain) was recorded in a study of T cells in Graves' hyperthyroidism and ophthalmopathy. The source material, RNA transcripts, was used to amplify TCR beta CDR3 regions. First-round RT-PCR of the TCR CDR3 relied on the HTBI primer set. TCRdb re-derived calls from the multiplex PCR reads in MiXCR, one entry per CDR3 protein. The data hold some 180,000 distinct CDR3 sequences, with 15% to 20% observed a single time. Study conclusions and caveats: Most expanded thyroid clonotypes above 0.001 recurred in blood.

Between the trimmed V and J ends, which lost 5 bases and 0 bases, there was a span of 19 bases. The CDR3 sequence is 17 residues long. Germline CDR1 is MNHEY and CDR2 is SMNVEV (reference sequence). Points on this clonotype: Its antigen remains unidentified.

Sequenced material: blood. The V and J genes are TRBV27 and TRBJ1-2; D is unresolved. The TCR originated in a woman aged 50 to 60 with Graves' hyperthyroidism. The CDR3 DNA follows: TGTGCCAGCAGTCCCATCCCGGCAGGCGCCACTAACTATGGCTACACCTTC. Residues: CASSPIPAGATNYGYTF.